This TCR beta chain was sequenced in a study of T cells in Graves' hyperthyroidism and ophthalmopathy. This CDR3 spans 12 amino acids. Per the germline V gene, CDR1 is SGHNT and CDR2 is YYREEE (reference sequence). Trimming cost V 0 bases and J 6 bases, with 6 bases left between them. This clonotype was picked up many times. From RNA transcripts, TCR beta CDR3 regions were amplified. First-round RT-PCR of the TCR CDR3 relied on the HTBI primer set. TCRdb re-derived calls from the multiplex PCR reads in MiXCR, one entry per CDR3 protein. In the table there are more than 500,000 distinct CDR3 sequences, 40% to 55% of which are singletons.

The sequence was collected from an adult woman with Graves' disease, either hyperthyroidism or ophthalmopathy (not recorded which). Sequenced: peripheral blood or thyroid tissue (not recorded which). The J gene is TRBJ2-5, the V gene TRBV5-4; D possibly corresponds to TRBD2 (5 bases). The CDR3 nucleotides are TGTGCCAGCAGCTTGGAGCGGAAGACCCAGTACTTC. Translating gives CASSLERKTQYF.